The present TCR beta chain was sequenced within a study of T cells in localized non-small cell lung cancer (dated by TCRdb to the early 2020s). Turning to the overall study: Comparing tumors with uninvolved tumor-adjacent lungs, the study looked at the T cell repertoires of hundreds of patients with early-stage NSCLC. All 240 or so NSCLC patients in the cohort were treatment-naive and had localized lung tumors that were resected. A mean age of approximately 66 years was recorded for the NSCLC patients, of whom roughly 130 were male and 95 to 110 were female. The full study reports these points: A median of around 50 of the top 100 tumor clones turned up in the paired uninvolved adjacent lung, and some 28 of those clones also ranked among the top 100 of that same adjacent lung. Because multi-region sequencing of the tumors was not done, intratumor heterogeneity could not be ruled out. Uninvolved tumor-adjacent lung showed the highest T cell clonality, higher than tumor, which suggests more focused antigenic responses in the uninvolved tumor-adjacent lung. Longer overall survival was associated with higher blood T cell density, whereas shorter survival was associated with higher adjacent-lung clonality. Since the design was exploratory, TCR variables were selected using unadjusted p-values with no false-discovery rate correction.

In the case of this clone: It has no known antigen specificity. Base-call qualities are not available, and no considerably larger clone is one nucleotide away.

Measured from the cysteine to the phenylalanine, the CDR3 is 16 residues long. Just the 48-base CDR3 DNA is kept, in frame starting at base 1. Clipping removes 3 bases from V and 4 bases from J, with 5 as the unmatched junction base count. CDR1 and CDR2, per the germline V gene, are SNHLY and FYNNEI. At diagnosis, tumor, uninvolved tumor-adjacent lung and peripheral blood were collected and then preserved as a mix of FFPE and fresh-frozen material. For TCR repertoire profiling, blood samples were analyzed in the form of peripheral blood mononuclear cells. The immunoSEQ Assay was used to sequence TCR beta CDR3 regions from DNA. Processing in the source paper ran as follows. To compute T cell density, TCR beta template counts were normalized to usable DNA, which was estimated by amplifying housekeeping genes. Richness was estimated with the preseqR package, extrapolating to 400,000 templates for PBMC samples and 120,000 templates for tissue samples. Clonality was calculated as one minus Pielou's evenness. Tissue-enriched TCRs were identified by differential abundance testing using productive amino-acid clonotypes, minimum total count 5 and alpha 0.1. The Jaccard Index and the Morisita Overlap Index were used to measure how much the repertoires overlapped between compartments. TCR beta CDR3s were clustered by GLIPH together with public tetramer-defined viral CDR3s, and at least three viral sequences plus V-gene enrichment were required for viral motifs. TCRdb obtained this table from immuneACCESS and retained in-frame rearrangements with V and J assigned. These tables miss some clones; where compared with another copy, unresolved V genes account for less than half of the shortfall, and the remainder is unexplained. The DNA gave D and trimming, while V, J and clone size come from that table. The sample table shows more than 70,000 clones, and approximately 84% are seen once. The leading ten clones occupy over 2.5% of the sample.

The chain was built from TRBV2 and TRBJ2-5; 13 central nucleotides agree with TRBD2. The receptor was isolated from a man aged 35-69 years with stage I lung adenocarcinoma. Sequenced here: peripheral blood, sampled before any cancer treatment. In nucleotides, the sequence is TGTGCCAGCAGTGAGGAGGGACTAGCGGGAACAGAGACCCAGTACTTC. It translates to CASSEEGLAGTETQYF.